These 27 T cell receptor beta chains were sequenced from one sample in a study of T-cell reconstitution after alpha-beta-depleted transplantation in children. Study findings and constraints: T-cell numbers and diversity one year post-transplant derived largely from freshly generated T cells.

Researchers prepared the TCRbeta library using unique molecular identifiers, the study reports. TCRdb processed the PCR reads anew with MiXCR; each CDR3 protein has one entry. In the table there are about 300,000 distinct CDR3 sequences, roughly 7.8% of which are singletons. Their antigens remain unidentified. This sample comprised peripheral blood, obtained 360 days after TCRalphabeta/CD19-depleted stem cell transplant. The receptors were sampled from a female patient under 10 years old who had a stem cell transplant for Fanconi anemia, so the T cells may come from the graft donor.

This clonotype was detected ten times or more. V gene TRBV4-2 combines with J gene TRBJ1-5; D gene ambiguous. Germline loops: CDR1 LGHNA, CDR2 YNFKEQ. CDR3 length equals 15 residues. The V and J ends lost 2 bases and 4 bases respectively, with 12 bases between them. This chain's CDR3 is CASSQNAVSNQPQHF. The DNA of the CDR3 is TGTGCCAGCAGCCAAAACGCTGTTTCGAATCAGCCCCAGCATTTT.

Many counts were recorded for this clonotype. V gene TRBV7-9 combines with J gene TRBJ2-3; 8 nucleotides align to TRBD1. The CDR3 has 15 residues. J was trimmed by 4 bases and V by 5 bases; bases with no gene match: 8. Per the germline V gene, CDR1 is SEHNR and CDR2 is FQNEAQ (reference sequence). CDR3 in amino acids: CASSNRQGRADTQYF. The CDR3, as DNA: TGTGCCAGCAGCAATCGACAGGGGAGAGCAGATACGCAGTATTTT.

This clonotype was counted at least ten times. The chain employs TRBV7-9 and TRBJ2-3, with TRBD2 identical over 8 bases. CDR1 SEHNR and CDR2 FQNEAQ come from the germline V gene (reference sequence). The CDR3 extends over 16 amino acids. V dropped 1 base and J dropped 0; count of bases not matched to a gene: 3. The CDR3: CASSLGPSGSTDTQYF. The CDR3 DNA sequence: TGTGCCAGCAGCTTAGGTCCTAGCGGGAGCACAGATACGCAGTATTTT.

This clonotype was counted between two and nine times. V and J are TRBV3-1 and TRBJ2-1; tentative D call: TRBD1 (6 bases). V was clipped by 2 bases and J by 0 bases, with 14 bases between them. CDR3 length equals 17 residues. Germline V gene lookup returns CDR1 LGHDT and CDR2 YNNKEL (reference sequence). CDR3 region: CASSQLPGHSSYNEQFF. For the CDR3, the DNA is TGTGCCAGCAGCCAACTTCCGGGACACAGCTCCTACAATGAGCAGTTCTTC.

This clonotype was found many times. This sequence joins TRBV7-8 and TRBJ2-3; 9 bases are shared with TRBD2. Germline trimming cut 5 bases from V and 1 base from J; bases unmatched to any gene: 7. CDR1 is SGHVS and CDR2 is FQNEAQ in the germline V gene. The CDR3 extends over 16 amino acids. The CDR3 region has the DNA TGTGCCAGCAGCCAACGGGAGCGGGGGGGCACAGATACGCAGTATTTT. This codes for CASSQRERGGTDTQYF.

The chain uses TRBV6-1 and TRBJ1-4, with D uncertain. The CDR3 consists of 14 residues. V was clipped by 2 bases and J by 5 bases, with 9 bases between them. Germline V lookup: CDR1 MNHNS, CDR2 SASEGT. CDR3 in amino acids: CASSERRGNEKLFF. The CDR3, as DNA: TGTGCCAGCAGTGAACGGCGAGGGAATGAAAAACTGTTTTTT.

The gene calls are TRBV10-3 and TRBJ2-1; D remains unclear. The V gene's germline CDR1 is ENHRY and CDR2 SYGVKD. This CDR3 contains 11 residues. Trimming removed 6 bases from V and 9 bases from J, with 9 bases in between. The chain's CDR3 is CAISGSTEQFF. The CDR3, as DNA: TGTGCCATCAGCGGAAGCACTGAGCAGTTCTTC.

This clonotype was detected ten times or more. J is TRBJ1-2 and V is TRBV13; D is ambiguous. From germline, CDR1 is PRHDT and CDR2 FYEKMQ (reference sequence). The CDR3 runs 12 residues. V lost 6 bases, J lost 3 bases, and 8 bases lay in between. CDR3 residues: CASSPGYYGYTF. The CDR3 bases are TGTGCCAGCAGTCCCGGTTACTATGGCTACACCTTC.

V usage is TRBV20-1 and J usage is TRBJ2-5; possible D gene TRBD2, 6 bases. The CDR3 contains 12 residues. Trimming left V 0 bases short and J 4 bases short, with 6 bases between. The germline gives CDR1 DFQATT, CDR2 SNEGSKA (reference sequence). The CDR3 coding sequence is TGCAGTGCTAGAGAGGGGGGAGAGACCCAGTACTTC. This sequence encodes CSAREGGETQYF.

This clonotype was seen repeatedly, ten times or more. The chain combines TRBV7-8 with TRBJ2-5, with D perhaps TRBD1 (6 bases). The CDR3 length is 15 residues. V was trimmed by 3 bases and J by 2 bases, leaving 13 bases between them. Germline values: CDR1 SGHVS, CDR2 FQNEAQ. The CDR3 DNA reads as TGTGCCAGCAGCTTGCAGGGGATACTGCAAGAGACCCAGTACTTC. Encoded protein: CASSLQGILQETQYF.

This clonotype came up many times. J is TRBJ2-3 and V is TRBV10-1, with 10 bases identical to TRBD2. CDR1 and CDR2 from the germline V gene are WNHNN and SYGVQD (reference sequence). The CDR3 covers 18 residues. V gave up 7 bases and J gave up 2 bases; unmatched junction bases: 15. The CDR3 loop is CASIEGAGGPSNTDTQYF. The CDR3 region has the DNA TGCGCCAGCATCGAAGGAGCGGGAGGGCCCTCAAACACAGATACGCAGTATTTT.

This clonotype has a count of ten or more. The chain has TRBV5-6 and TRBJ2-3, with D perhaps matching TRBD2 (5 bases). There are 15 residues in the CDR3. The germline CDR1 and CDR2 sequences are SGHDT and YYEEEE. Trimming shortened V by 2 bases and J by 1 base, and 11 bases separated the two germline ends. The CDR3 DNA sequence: TGTGCCAGCAGCTTAATCGGGGAAGGCACAGATACGCAGTATTTT. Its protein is CASSLIGEGTDTQYF.

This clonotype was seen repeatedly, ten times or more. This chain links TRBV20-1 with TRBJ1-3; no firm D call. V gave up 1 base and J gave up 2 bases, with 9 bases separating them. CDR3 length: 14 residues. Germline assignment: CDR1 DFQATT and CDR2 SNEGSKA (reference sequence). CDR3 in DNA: TGCAGTGCTAGAGCTTCCTCTCCTGGAAACACCATATATTTT. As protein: CSARASSPGNTIYF.

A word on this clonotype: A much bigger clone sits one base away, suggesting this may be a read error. DNA for the CDR3: TGCAGTGCTGGATCGATTGGCAGAGGTTACGAGCAGTACGTC. Its protein product is CSAGSIGRGYEQYV. The chain is built from TRBV20-1 and TRBJ2-7; no reliable D call. The CDR3 extends over 14 amino acids. CDR1 and CDR2 from the germline V gene are DFQATT and SNEGSKA (reference sequence). V lost 5 bases and J lost 4, with 18 bases in between.

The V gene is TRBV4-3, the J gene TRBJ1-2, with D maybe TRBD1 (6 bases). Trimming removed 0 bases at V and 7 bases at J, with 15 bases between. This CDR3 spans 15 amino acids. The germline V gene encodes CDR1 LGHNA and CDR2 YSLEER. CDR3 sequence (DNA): TGCGCCAGCAGCCAAGATTACAGGGAAGAAGGTGGCTACACCTTC. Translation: CASSQDYREEGGYTF.

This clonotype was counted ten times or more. The CDR3 bases are TGTGCCAGCAGTCCCCTGTCAGATACGCAGTATTTT. Its translation is CASSPLSDTQYF. The J gene is TRBJ2-3, the V gene TRBV27; D gene uncertain. The germline CDR1 and CDR2 sequences are MNHEY and SMNVEV (reference sequence). The CDR3 consists of 12 residues. Trimming stripped 5 bases from V and 4 bases from J, with 7 bases between.

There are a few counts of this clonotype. The CDR3, as DNA: TGTGCCAGTAGCATCGCAAGACAGGATTGGGGCATTCAGTACTTC. Translating it yields CASSIARQDWGIQYF. J is TRBJ2-4 and V is TRBV19; tentatively, D is TRBD1 (6 bases). Germline values: CDR1 LNHDA, CDR2 SQIVND (reference sequence). The CDR3 is made up of 15 amino acids. The V end was cut by 6 bases, the J end by 9 bases, with 21 bases between.

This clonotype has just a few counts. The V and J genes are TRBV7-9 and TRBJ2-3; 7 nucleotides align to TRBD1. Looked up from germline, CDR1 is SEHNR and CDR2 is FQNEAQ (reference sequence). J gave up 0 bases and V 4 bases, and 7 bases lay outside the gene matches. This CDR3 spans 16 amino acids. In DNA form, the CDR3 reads TGTGCCAGCAGCTCCCTTAGGGGGCCTAGCACAGATACGCAGTATTTT. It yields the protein CASSSLRGPSTDTQYF.

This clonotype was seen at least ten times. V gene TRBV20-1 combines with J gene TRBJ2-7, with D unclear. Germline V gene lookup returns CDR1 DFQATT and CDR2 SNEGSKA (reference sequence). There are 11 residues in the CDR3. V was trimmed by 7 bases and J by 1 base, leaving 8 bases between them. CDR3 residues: CSVLPSYEQYF. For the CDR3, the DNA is TGCAGTGTTCTCCCATCCTACGAGCAGTACTTC.

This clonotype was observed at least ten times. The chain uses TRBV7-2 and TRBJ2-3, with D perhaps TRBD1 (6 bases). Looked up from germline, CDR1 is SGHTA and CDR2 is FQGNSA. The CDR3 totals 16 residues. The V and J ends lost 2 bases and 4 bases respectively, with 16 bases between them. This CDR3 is CASSLSYREEADTQYF. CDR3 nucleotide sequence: TGTGCCAGCAGCTTAAGTTACAGGGAAGAAGCAGATACGCAGTATTTT.

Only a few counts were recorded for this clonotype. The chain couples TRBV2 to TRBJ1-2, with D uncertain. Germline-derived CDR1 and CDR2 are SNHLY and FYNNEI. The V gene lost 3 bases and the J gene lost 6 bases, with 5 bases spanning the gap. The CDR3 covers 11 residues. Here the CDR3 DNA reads TGTGCCAGCAGTGACGTTGATGGCTACACCTTC. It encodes CASSDVDGYTF.

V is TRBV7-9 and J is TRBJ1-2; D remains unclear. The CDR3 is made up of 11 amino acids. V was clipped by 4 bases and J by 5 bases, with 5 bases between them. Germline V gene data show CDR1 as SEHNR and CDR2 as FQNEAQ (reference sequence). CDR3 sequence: CASSSPYGYTF. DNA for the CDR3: TGTGCCAGCAGCTCACCTTATGGCTACACCTTC.

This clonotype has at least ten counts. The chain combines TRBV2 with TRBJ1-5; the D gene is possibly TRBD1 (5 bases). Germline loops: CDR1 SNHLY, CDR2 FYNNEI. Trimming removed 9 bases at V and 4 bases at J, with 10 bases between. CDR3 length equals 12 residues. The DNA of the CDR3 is TGTGCCAGTACCCAGGGTAATCAGCCCCAGCATTTT. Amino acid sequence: CASTQGNQPQHF.

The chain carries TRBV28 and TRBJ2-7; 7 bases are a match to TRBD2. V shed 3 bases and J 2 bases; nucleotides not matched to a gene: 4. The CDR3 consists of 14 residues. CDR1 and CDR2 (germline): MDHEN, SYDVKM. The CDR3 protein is CASSLRAGAYEQYV. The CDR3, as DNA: TGTGCCAGCAGTTTGCGGGCGGGGGCCTACGAGCAGTACGTC.

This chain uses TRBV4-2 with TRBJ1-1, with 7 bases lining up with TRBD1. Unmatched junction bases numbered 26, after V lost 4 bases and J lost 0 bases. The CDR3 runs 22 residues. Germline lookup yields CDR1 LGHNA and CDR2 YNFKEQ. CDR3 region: CASSPSYYRGGWKRNMNTEAFF. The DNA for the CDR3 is TGTGCCAGCAGCCCCTCCTATTACAGGGGAGGTTGGAAAAGGAACATGAACACTGAAGCTTTCTTT.

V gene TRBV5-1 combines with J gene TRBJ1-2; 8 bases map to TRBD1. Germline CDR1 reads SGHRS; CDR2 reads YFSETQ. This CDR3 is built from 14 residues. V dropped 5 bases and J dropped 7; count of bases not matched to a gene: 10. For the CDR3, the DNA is TGCGCCAGCAGACCTGACAGGGGCGGTTTTGGCTACACCTTC. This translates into CASRPDRGGFGYTF.

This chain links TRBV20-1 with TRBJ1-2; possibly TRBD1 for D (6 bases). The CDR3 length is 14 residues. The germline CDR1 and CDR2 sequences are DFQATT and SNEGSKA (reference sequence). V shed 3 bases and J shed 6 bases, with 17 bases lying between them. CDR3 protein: CSASTGGASDGYTF. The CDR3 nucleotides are TGCAGTGCTAGTACCGGGGGCGCCTCCGATGGCTACACCTTC.